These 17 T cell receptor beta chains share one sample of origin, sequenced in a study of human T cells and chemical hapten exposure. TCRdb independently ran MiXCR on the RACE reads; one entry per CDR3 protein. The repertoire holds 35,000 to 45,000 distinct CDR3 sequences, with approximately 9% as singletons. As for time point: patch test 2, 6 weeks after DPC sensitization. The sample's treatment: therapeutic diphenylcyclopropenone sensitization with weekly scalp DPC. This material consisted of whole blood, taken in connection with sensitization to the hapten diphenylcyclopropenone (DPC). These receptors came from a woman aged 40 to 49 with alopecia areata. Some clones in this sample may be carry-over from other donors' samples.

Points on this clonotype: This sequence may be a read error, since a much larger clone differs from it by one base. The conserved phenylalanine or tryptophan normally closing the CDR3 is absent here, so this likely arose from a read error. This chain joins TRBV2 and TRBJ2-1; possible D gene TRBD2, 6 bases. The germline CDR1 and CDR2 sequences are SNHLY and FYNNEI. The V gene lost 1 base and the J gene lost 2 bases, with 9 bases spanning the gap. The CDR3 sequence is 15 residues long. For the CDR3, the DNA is TGTGCCAGCAGTGAAGGCCTAGCGCCCTACAATGAGCAGTTCTCC. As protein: CASSEGLAPYNEQFS.

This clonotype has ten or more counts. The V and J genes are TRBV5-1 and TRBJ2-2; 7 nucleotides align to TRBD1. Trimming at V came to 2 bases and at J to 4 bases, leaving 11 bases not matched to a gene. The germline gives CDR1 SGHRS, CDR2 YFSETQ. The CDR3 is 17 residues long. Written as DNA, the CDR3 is TGCGCCAGCAGCTTTTCATCCGGGGACAGCTTCACCGGGGAGCTGTTTTTT. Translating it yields CASSFSSGDSFTGELFF.

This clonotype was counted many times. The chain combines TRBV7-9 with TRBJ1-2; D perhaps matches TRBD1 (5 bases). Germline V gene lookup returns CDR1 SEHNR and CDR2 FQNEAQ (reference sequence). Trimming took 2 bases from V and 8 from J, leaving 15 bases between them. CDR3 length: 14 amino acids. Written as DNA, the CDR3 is TGTGCCAGCAGCTTAAGTTCTAGTTCAGGGGGCTACACCTTC. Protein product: CASSLSSSSGGYTF.

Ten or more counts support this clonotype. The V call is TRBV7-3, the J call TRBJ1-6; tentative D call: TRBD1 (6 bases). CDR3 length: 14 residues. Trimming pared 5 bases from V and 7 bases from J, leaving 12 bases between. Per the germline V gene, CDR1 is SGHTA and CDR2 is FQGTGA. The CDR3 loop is CASSTTGRNSPLHF. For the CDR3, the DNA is TGTGCCAGCAGCACAACAGGGAGAAATTCACCCCTCCACTTT.

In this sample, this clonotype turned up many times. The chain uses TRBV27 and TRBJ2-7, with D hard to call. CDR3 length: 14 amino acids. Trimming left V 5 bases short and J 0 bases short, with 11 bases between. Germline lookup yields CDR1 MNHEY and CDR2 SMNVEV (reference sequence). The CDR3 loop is CASSLTLLSYEQYF. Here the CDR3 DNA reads TGTGCCAGCAGTCTCACCCTACTCTCCTACGAGCAGTACTTC.

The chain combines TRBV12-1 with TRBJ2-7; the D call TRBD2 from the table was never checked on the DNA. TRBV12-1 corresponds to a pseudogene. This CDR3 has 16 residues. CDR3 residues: CASSYPAGALRYEQYF. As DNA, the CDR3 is TGTGCCAGCAGCTATCCTGCGGGGGCCCTCCGGTACGAGCAGTACTTC.

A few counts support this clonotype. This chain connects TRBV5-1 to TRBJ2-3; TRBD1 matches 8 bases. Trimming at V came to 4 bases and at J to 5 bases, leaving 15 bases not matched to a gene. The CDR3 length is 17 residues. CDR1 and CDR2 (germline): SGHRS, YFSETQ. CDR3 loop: CASSTDGATGVGDTQYF. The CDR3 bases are TGCGCCAGCAGCACAGATGGAGCGACAGGGGTTGGAGATACGCAGTATTTT.

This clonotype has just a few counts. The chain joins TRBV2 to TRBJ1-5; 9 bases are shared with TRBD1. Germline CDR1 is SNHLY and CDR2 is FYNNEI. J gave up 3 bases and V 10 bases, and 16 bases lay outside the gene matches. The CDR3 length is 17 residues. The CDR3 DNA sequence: TGTGCCAACAGCCACCTCTCCGGGACAGGGCACAATCAGCCCCAGCATTTT. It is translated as CANSHLSGTGHNQPQHF.

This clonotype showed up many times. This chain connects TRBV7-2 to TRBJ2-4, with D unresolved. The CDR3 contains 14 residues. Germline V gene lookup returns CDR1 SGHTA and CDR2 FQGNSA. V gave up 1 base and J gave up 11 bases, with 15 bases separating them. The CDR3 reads CASSLGGDKKVQYF. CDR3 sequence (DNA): TGTGCCAGCAGCTTAGGTGGAGACAAAAAAGTTCAGTACTTC.

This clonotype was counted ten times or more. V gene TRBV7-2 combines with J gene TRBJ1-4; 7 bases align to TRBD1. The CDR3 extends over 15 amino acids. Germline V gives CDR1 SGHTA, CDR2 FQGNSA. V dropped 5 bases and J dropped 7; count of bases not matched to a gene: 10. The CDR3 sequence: CASSPAGGFGEKLFF. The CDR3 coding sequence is TGTGCCAGCAGCCCAGCAGGGGGGTTTGGTGAAAAACTGTTTTTT.

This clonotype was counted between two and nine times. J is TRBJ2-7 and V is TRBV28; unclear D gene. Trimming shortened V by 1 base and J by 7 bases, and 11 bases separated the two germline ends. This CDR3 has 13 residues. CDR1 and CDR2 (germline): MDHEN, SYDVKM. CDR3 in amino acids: CASSLLRVREQYF. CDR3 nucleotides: TGTGCCAGCAGTTTATTAAGGGTTCGAGAGCAGTACTTC.

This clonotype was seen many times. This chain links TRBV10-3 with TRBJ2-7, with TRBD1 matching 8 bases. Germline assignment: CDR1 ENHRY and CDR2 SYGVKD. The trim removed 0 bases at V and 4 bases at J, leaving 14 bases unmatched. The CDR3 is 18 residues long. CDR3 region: CAISESEDRAKIRYEQYF. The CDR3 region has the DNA TGTGCCATCAGTGAGTCGGAGGACAGGGCCAAAATCCGTTACGAGCAGTACTTC.

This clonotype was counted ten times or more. The CDR3 DNA follows: TGTGCCAGCAGCCCCGGGGGGGCTAATACCGGGGAGCTGTTTTTT. It yields the protein CASSPGGANTGELFF. The chain joins TRBV25-1 to TRBJ2-2; 8 nucleotides match TRBD2. In germline, CDR1 is MGHDK, CDR2 SYGVNS. The ends lost 6 bases at V and 5 bases at J; junction bases unmatched: 8. The CDR3 loop spans 15 amino acids.

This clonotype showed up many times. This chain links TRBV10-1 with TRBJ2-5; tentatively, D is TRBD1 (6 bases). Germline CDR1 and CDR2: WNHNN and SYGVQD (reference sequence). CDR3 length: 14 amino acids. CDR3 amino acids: CIGGLRGIEETQYF. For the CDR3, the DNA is TGCATAGGGGGTCTCAGGGGCATCGAGGAGACCCAGTACTTC.

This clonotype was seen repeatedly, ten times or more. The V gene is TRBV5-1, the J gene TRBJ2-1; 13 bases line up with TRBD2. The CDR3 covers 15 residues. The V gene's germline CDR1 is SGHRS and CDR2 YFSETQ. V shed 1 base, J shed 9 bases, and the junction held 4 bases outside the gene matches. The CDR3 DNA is TGCGCCAGCAGCTTGAGGACTAGCGGGGGTGGTGAGCAGTTCTTC. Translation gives CASSLRTSGGGEQFF.

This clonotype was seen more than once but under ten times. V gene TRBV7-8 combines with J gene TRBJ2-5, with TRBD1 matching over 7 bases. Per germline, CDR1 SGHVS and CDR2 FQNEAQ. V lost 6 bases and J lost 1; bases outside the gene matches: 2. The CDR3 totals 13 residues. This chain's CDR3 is CASRHRGQETQYF. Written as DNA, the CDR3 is TGTGCCAGCAGGCACAGGGGCCAAGAGACCCAGTACTTC.

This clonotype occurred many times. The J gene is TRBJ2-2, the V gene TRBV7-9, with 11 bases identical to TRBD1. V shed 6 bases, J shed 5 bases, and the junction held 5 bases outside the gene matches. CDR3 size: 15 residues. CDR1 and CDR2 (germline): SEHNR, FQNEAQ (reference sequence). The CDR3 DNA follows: TGTGCCAGCAGGCGGACAGGGGGCTTAACCGGGGAGCTGTTTTTT. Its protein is CASRRTGGLTGELFF.